The 14 T cell receptor beta chains given below trace back to one sample, sequenced in a study of blood T cells in healthy people across ages. Together with a sample-barcoded 5' primer, a J-beta primer mix was included in a second PCR lasting about 7 to 11 cycles. TCRdb re-called the 5' RACE reads with MiXCR, one entry per CDR3 protein. The table includes around 990,000 distinct CDR3 sequences, under 30% detected once. This same sample was also part of a study on T cells of mothers and their children.

Sequencing was carried out using blood. The receptors here all came from a girl aged 2 to 10 in good health.

The CDR3 bases are TGTGCCAGCATTCCACCAACAGGGGAAAAACTGTTTTTT. It translates to CASIPPTGEKLFF. The chain employs TRBV6-6 and TRBJ1-4, with a possible D match to TRBD1 (6 bases). Trimming took 7 bases from V and 8 from J, leaving 14 bases between them. There are 13 residues in the CDR3. Germline CDR1 and CDR2: MNHNY and SVGAGI (reference sequence).

This clonotype was counted a few times. An end of the junction differs from the germline gene, which may be a read error. The rearrangement joins TRBV6-5 to TRBJ1-6, with 9 bases fitting TRBD1. The CDR3 extends over 17 amino acids. The germline gives CDR1 MNHEY, CDR2 SVGAGI. The CDR3 spells CANSYVGTGQGHSPLHF. CDR3 DNA sequence: TGTGCCAACAGTTATGTGGGTACGGGACAGGGTCATTCACCCCTCCACTTT.

This clonotype has more than one count but fewer than ten. The chain is built from TRBV29-1 and TRBJ2-7; 14 bases are a match to TRBD2. V was pared by 7 bases and J by 7 bases, with 9 bases of the junction left unmatched. The CDR3 loop spans 14 amino acids. CDR1 is SQVTM and CDR2 is ANQGSEA in the germline V gene. The CDR3 spells CSANGGLAGEEQYF. In nucleotides, the CDR3 is TGCAGCGCCAATGGGGGACTAGCGGGAGAAGAGCAGTACTTC.

This chain uses TRBV20-1 with TRBJ2-3; D unclear. Trimming pared 3 bases from V and 0 bases from J, leaving 10 bases between. Germline V gene data show CDR1 as DFQATT and CDR2 as SNEGSKA (reference sequence). The CDR3 is 14 amino acids. CDR3 sequence: CSASRLASTDTQYF. Here the CDR3 DNA reads TGCAGTGCTAGCCGACTCGCTAGCACAGATACGCAGTATTTT.

The chain uses TRBV29-1 and TRBJ2-7, with TRBD1 matching 9 bases. With V trimmed by 1 base and J by 4 bases, 11 bases remained unmatched. Looked up from germline, CDR1 is SQVTM and CDR2 is ANQGSEA. The CDR3 has 16 residues. The CDR3 reads CSVEGSFLGQGYEQYF. For the CDR3, the DNA is TGCAGCGTTGAAGGAAGCTTTTTGGGACAGGGATACGAGCAGTACTTC.

This chain links TRBV7-9 with TRBJ1-4; possible D gene TRBD1, 6 bases. The length of the CDR3 is 15 residues. In germline, CDR1 is SEHNR, CDR2 FQNEAQ (reference sequence). Trimming took off 5 bases at V and 7 bases at J, with 17 bases between the two ends. CDR3 amino acids: CASSTLRGTGEKLFF. CDR3 sequence (DNA): TGTGCCAGCAGCACACTCAGGGGAACGGGTGAAAAACTGTTTTTT.

This clonotype showed up just once. This sequence joins TRBV20-1 and TRBJ2-7; no firm D call. Looked up from germline, CDR1 is DFQATT and CDR2 is SNEGSKA (reference sequence). Deletions cut 3 bases from V and 0 bases from J, with 9 bases between. This CDR3 has 13 amino acids. In DNA form, the CDR3 reads TGCAGTGCTAGTATAGGGAACTCCTACGAGCAGTACTTC. This sequence encodes CSASIGNSYEQYF.

The chain links TRBV5-1 to TRBJ1-4; TRBD1 aligns across 7 bases. CDR1 is SGHRS, CDR2 YFSETQ, per germline. After removal of 5 bases from V and 5 bases from J, the junction contained 3 bases not matched to a gene. The CDR3 loop spans 13 amino acids. The CDR3 DNA reads TGCGCCAGCAGAGGGACAGACAATGAAAAACTGTTTTTT. Protein sequence: CASRGTDNEKLFF.

The V and J genes are TRBV29-1 and TRBJ2-1; 8 bases map to TRBD2. The CDR3 runs 14 residues. J was trimmed by 8 bases and V by 6 bases; bases with no gene match: 12. Germline values: CDR1 SQVTM, CDR2 ANQGSEA. The CDR3 reads CSVPSAGVFDEQFF. The CDR3 region has the DNA TGCAGCGTGCCTTCAGCGGGGGTGTTCGATGAGCAGTTCTTC.

This clonotype has more than one count but fewer than ten. The chain is built from TRBV9 and TRBJ1-2; D remains unclear. CDR3 length: 13 residues. V dropped 3 bases and J dropped 6 bases, with 12 bases sitting between them. Germline CDR1 and CDR2: SGDLS and YYNGEE. In DNA, the CDR3 is TGTGCCAGCAGCGAGATCCCGGAACATGGCTACACCTTC. It specifies CASSEIPEHGYTF.

This chain connects TRBV3-1 to TRBJ2-7; unclear D gene. CDR1 is LGHDT, CDR2 YNNKEL, per germline (reference sequence). V lost 8 bases and J lost 4, with 12 bases in between. The CDR3 loop spans 12 amino acids. The CDR3 DNA sequence: TGTGCCAGCGGAAAGGGTGGTTACGAGCAGTACTTC. Its translation is CASGKGGYEQYF.

On this clonotype: Without the conserved terminal phenylalanine or tryptophan, this CDR3 likely stems from a read error. The chain is built from TRBV29-1 and TRBJ2-5; D unresolved. V was shortened by 0 bases and J by 4 bases, with 15 bases between the two germline ends. The germline gives CDR1 SQVTM, CDR2 ANQGSEA. CDR3 size: 15 residues. CDR3 in DNA: TGCAGCGTTGAAGAGTTGGGCGATGCGAGAGAGACCCAGTACTCC. Amino acid sequence: CSVEELGDARETQYS.

This clonotype was seen more than once but under ten times. The chain joins TRBV11-2 to TRBJ2-7; D unresolved. V was clipped by 4 bases and J by 3 bases, with 16 bases between them. This CDR3 has 15 residues. CDR1 and CDR2 from the germline V gene are SGHAT and FQNNGV. In DNA form, the CDR3 reads TGTGCCAGCAGCTCTAATGTAGGAGTAAACTACGAGCAGTACTTC. This codes for CASSSNVGVNYEQYF.

This clonotype turned up a few times. The chain uses TRBV20-1 and TRBJ2-5, with a weak D call TRBD2 (5 bases). The V end lost 3 bases, the J end lost 5 bases, and 10 bases lay between the germline ends. This CDR3 contains 12 residues. Germline CDR1 reads DFQATT; CDR2 reads SNEGSKA (reference sequence). This CDR3 reads CSASGWRETQYF. CDR3 coding DNA: TGCAGTGCTAGTGGCTGGAGGGAGACCCAGTACTTC.